The clone carrying this TCR beta chain was found many times. iRepertoire HTBI primers and Arm-PCR of CDR3 regions built TCR beta libraries. MiXCR was run by TCRdb on the multiplex PCR reads, yielding one entry per CDR3 protein. The sample contains about 220,000 distinct CDR3 sequences, around 20% of which appear only once. The CDR3 spans 14 residues. CDR1 is SQVTM, CDR2 ANQGSEA, per germline. V gave up 2 bases and J gave up 0 bases, with 8 bases separating them. Time point in this sample: newly diagnosed GD, antithyroid drugs for less than 3 months. PBMC RNA was the source of the TCR library. The sample comes from a study of regulatory T cells in long-lasting Graves disease. This same sample was also part of a study on T cells in Graves' hyperthyroidism and ophthalmopathy. That work contributes: The HTBI primer set drove a first-round RT-PCR of the TCR CDR3.

This specimen consisted of peripheral blood mononuclear cells (PBMCs), obtained at new diagnosis, from a patient treated with antithyroid drugs. J is TRBJ1-3 and V is TRBV29-1; D call uncertain. The source is a woman aged 25 to 39 with Graves disease. CDR3 DNA sequence: TGCAGCGTTGAAAGGCAGAACTCTGGAAACACCATATATTTT. Protein: CSVERQNSGNTIYF.